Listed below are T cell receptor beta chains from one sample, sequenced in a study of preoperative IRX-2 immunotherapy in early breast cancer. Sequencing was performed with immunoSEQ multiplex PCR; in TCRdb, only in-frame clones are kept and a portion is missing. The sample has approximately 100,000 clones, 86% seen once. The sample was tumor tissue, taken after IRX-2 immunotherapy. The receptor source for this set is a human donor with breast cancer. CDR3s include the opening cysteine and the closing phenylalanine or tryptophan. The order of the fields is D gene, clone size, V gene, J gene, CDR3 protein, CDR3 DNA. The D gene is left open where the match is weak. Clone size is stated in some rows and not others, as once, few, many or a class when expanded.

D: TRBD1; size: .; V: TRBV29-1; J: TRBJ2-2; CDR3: CSVDRGPTGELFF; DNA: TGCAGCGTCGACAGGGGGCCGACCGGGGAGCTGTTTTTT
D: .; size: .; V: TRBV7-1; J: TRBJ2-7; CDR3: CASSSTDSYEQYF; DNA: TGTGCCAGCAGCTCGACAGATTCCTACGAGCAGTACTTC
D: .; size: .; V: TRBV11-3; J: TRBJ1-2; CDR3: CASSLTATSKNYGYTF; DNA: TGTGCCAGCAGCTTAACAGCAACCTCAAAGAACTATGGCTACACCTTC
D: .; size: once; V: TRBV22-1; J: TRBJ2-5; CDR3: CASSLTGGSWETQYF; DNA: TGTGCCAGCAGTCTGACAGGGGGCTCGTGGGAGACCCAGTACTTC
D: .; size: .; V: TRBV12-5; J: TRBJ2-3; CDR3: CASTTGDTQYF; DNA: TGTGCCAGCACCACCGGGGATACGCAGTATTTT
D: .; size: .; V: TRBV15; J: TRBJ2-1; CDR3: CATSRATGSDEQFF; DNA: TGTGCCACCAGCAGAGCCACCGGATCCGATGAGCAGTTCTTC
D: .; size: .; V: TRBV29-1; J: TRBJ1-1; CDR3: CSVSQSGDTEAFF; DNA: TGCAGCGTTTCTCAATCCGGGGACACTGAAGCTTTCTTT
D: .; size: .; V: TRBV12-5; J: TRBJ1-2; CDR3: CASGLGTAHREGYTF; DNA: TGTGCTAGTGGTTTGGGGACAGCACACAGGGAGGGCTACACCTTC
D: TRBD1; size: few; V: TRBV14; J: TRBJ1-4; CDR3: CASSRDRGNEKLFF; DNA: TGTGCCAGCAGCCGGGACAGGGGTAATGAAAAACTGTTTTTT
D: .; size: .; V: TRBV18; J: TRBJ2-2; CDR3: CASSPMVLQNTGELFF; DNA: TGTGCCAGCTCACCAATGGTTCTTCAGAACACCGGGGAGCTGTTTTTT
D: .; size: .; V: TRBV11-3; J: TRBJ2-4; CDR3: CASSLGGAPNIQYF; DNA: TGTGCCAGCAGCCTCGGTGGCGCCCCCAACATTCAGTACTTC
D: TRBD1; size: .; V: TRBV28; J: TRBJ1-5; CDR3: CASSFQQGRPSQPQHF; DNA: TGTGCTAGCAGTTTTCAACAGGGGAGGCCCTCTCAGCCCCAGCATTTT
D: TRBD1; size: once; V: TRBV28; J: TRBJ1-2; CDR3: CASSPQGANYGYTF; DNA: TGTGCCAGCAGTCCCCAGGGGGCGAACTATGGCTACACCTTC
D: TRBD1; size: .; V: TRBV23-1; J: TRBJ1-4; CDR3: CASSSWATGHEKLFF; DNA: TGCGCCAGCAGCTCCTGGGCGACAGGGCACGAAAAACTGTTTTTT
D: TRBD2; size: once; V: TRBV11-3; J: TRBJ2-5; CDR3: CASSQVAGGETQYF; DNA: TGTGCCAGCAGCCAAGTAGCGGGAGGGGAGACCCAGTACTTC
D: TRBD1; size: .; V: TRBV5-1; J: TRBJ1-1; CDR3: CASSSNTGQGPAFF; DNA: TGCGCCAGCAGCTCTAACACCGGACAGGGACCAGCTTTCTTT
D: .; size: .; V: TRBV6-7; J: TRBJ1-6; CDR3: CASSEEQGGRLHF; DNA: TGTGCCAGCAGTGAAGAACAGGGTGGGCGCCTCCACTTT
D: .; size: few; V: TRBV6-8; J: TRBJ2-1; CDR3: CASNRDIRDEQFF; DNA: TGTGCCAGCAATCGGGACATACGGGATGAGCAGTTCTTC
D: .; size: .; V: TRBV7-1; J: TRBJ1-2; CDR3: CASSLLMAPKGNYGYTF; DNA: TGTGCCAGCAGCTTATTAATGGCCCCCAAGGGTAACTATGGCTACACCTTC
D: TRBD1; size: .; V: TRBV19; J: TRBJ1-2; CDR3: CASTGESNGYTF; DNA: TGTGCCAGCACAGGGGAGAGTAACGGCTACACCTTC
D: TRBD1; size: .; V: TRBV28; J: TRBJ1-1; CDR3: CASRNRGNTEAFF; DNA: TGTGCCAGCAGGAACAGGGGGAACACTGAAGCTTTCTTT
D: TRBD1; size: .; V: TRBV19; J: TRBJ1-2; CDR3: CASSTLTGGSSYTF; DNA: TGTGCCAGTAGTACCTTGACAGGGGGCTCGAGCTACACCTTC
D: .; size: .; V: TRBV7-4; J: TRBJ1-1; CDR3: CASSPQGYTEAFF; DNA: TGTGCCAGCAGCCCCCAAGGCTACACTGAAGCTTTCTTT
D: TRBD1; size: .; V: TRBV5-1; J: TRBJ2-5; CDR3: CASSPGTAQETQYF; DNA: TGCGCCAGCAGCCCCGGGACAGCCCAAGAGACCCAGTACTTC
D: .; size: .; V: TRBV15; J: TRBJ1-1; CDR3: CATSRDGHMNTEAFF; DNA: TGTGCCACCAGCAGAGATGGGCACATGAACACTGAAGCTTTCTTT
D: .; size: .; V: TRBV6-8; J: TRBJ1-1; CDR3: CAISGVADEAFF; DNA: TGTGCCATCAGTGGAGTGGCAGACGAAGCTTTCTTT
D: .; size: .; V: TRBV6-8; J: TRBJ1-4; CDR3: CASSKDTEKLFF; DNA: TGTGCCAGCAGTAAGGACACCGAAAAACTGTTTTTT
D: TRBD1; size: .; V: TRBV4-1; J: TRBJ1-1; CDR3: CASSRLQGAGTEAFF; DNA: TGCGCCAGCAGCCGGTTACAGGGGGCGGGAACTGAAGCTTTCTTT
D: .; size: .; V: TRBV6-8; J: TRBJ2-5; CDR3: CAGGDSRAGTQYF; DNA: TGTGCCGGCGGAGACAGCCGTGCCGGGACCCAGTACTTC
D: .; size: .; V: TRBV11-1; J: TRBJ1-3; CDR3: CASSLGTWGSGNTIYF; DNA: TGTGCCAGCAGCTTGGGGACGTGGGGCTCTGGAAACACCATATATTTT
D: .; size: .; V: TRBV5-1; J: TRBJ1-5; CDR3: CASSPGTERQPQHF; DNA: TGCGCCAGCAGCCCCGGGACCGAGCGACAGCCCCAGCATTTT
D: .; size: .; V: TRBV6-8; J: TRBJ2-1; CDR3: CASSEMGSSYNEQFF; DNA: TGTGCCAGCAGTGAGATGGGTAGCTCCTACAATGAGCAGTTCTTC
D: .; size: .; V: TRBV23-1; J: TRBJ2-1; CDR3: CASSLGGRNEQFF; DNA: TGCGCCAGCAGCTTGGGGGGTCGGAATGAGCAGTTCTTC
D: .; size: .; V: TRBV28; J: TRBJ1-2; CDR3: CASSLLAGRKGYTF; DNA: TGTGCCAGCAGTTTACTGGCAGGGAGAAAGGGCTACACCTTC
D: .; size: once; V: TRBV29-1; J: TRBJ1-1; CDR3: CSVREVGNTEAFF; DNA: TGCAGCGTTCGGGAAGTGGGAAACACTGAAGCTTTCTTT
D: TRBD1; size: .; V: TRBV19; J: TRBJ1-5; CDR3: CASSIGDRDYGNQPQHF; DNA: TGTGCCAGTAGTATCGGGGACAGGGATTACGGCAATCAGCCCCAGCATTTT
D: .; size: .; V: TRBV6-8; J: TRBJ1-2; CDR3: CASTPRGDYGYTF; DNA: TGTGCCAGCACGCCTCGGGGTGACTATGGCTACACCTTC
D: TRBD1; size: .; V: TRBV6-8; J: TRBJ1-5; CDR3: CASSGEGQGGQPQHF; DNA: TGTGCCAGCAGTGGGGAAGGACAGGGGGGGCAGCCCCAGCATTTT
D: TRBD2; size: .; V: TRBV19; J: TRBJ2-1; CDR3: CASSISSGGASNEQFF; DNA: TGTGCCAGTAGTATCTCTAGCGGGGGGGCAAGCAATGAGCAGTTCTTC
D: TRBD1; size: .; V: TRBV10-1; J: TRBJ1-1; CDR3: CASSDGTGQYTEAFF; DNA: TGCGCCAGCAGTGATGGGACAGGACAATACACTGAAGCTTTCTTT
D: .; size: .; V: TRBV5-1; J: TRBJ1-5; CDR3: CASSLEGGNNQPQHF; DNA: TGCGCCAGCAGCTTGGAGGGGGGCAACAATCAGCCCCAGCATTTT
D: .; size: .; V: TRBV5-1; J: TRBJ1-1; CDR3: CASSFGGSNTEAFF; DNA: TGCGCCAGCAGCTTTGGCGGATCGAACACTGAAGCTTTCTTT
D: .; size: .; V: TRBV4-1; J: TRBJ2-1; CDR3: CASSPSGRPSYNEQFF; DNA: TGCGCCAGCAGCCCGTCCGGACGGCCCTCCTACAATGAGCAGTTCTTC
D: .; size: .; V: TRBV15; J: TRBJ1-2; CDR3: CATSRDSGYRGGRYGYTF; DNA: TGTGCCACCAGCAGAGATTCTGGATACCGGGGGGGGAGGTATGGCTACACCTTC
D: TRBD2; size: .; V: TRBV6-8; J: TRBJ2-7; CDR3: CASRLAGGAIYEQYF; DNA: TGTGCCAGCAGGCTAGCGGGAGGTGCCATCTACGAGCAGTACTTC
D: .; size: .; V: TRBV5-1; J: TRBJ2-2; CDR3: CASEEGRSYTGELFF; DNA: TGCGCCAGCGAGGAAGGCAGGTCTTACACCGGGGAGCTGTTTTTT
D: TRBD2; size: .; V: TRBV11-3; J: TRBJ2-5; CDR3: CASSFRTSGQETQYF; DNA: TGTGCCAGCAGCTTCAGGACTAGCGGTCAAGAGACCCAGTACTTC
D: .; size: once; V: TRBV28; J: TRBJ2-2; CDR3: CASMRVGKAGELFF; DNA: TGTGCCAGCATGCGGGTAGGGAAAGCCGGGGAGCTGTTTTTT
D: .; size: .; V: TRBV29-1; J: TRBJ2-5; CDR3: CSTTPGRRQETQYF; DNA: TGCAGCACTACACCGGGACGGAGACAAGAGACCCAATACTTC
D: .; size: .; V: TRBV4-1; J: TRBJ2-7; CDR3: CASSQVGGEQYF; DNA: TGCGCCAGCAGCCAAGTTGGTGGAGAGCAGTACTTC
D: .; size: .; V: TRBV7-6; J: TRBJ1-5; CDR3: CASSSLQGTQPQHF; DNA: TGTGCCAGCAGCTCGCTACAGGGCACTCAGCCCCAGCATTTT
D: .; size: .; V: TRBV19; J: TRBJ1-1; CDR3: CASRPGRLNTEAFF; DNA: TGTGCCAGTAGGCCGGGACGGTTGAACACTGAAGCTTTCTTT
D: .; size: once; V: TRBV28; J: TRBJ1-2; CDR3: CASTPGREYGYTF; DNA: TGTGCCAGCACCCCCGGCCGGGAATATGGCTACACCTTC
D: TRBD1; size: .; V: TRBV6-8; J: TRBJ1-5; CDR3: CASRQGVHQPQHF; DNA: TGTGCCAGCAGACAGGGGGTGCATCAGCCCCAGCATTTT
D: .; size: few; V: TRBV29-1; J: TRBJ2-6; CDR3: CSVGNVGSGANVLTF; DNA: TGCAGCGTTGGCAATGTAGGGTCTGGGGCCAACGTCCTGACTTTC
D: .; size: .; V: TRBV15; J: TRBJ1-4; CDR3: CATSLPARGTEKLFF; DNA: TGTGCCACCAGTCTACCGGCCAGGGGAACTGAAAAACTGTTTTTT